This T cell receptor beta chain was identified in a study of cytomegalovirus exposure and HLA in healthy donors. Vbeta (60) and Jbeta (13) primers were used in the PCR. Using immunoSEQ multiplex PCR, the repertoire was profiled, and TCRdb retains in-frame clones only, with some absent. Altogether 130,000 to 150,000 clones are present, about three quarters being singletons, with the ten largest covering almost 4%. With respect to this clone: The antigen is unknown.

Whole-study findings and limits: What a later analysis showed was that several of the most significant clusters appeared linked to common viral pathogens. One later analysis reportedly identified an Asian-associated ancestry cluster that showed fewer N-insertions than the approximately 600-donor mean. The investigators catalogued under 200 TCR beta chains as cytomegalovirus-associated. In presence/absence analyses, roughly uniform sequencing depth across donors was assumed.

CDR1 is MNHNS and CDR2 is SASEGT in the germline V gene. There are 14 residues in the CDR3. With 1 base removed from V and 3 bases from J, the gap between germline ends came to 9 bases. J is TRBJ1-2 and V is TRBV6-1; perhaps TRBD1 as D (5 bases). The sequenced material came from PBMCs. The TCR originated in a man younger than 35 in good health and CMV-seronegative. CDR3 sequence (DNA): TGTGCCAGCAGTGAAGACGGCAGGGACTATGGCTACACCTTC. It specifies CASSEDGRDYGYTF.